This T cell receptor beta chain was obtained from a study of beta chain features in type 1 diabetes. Whole-study findings and limits: Significant though moderate, a shortening of TCRB CDR3s appeared in all four CD4+ subsets of Type 1 diabetes patients.

A remark on this clone: The target antigen is unknown.

What was sequenced were expressed TCRB transcripts, since all of the isolated RNA had been reverse transcribed. Produced via immunoSEQ multiplex PCR; TCRdb's table is partial and in-frame only. The sample records 20,000 to 30,000 clones, around 69% being singletons. The CDR3 loop spans 18 amino acids. V shed 2 bases and J shed 1 base, with 18 bases lying between them. Germline-derived CDR1 and CDR2 are MNHNS and SASEGT. The clonotype originates from a man younger than 35 with type 1 diabetes. The material sequenced was Tregs from blood. V gene TRBV6-1 combines with J gene TRBJ1-5; D possibly corresponds to TRBD1 (5 bases). CDR3 region: CASSERGRVRLSNQPQHF. DNA for the CDR3: TGTGCCAGCAGTGAAAGGGGCAGGGTACGCTTGAGCAATCAGCCCCAGCATTTT.